Following are 30 T cell receptor beta chains from one sample sequenced in a study of blood T cell repertoires in COVID-19. Libraries were prepared by immunoSEQ multiplex PCR; TCRdb keeps only in-frame clonotypes and omits some of them. Among 50,000 to 60,000 clones, 83% were seen once, and the ten largest hold 16%. The sequenced sample was peripheral blood. The receptor source for this set is a man aged 35-49 years with acute or convalescent COVID-19.

This clone was recorded a few times. The chain employs TRBV6-6 and TRBJ2-7; 8 bases map to TRBD1. The ends lost 10 bases at V and 6 bases at J; junction bases unmatched: 8. CDR3 length: 12 amino acids. Germline-derived CDR1 and CDR2 are MNHNY and SVGAGI (reference sequence). Written as DNA, the CDR3 is TGTGCCACCGAGGGACAGGCGTCCGAGCAGTACTTC. As protein: CATEGQASEQYF.

The rearrangement uses TRBV19 and TRBJ1-6; TRBD1 aligns across 9 bases. The CDR3 loop spans 20 amino acids. With 3 bases clipped from V and 8 bases from J, the junction kept 20 bases outside the gene matches. Germline V gene sequence: CDR1 LNHDA, CDR2 SQIVND (reference sequence). The CDR3 bases are TGTGCCAGTAGTATTCCCCCAACGACCGGGACAGGGACTATTCATTCACCCCTCCACTTT. The encoded protein is CASSIPPTTGTGTIHSPLHF.

This rearrangement joins TRBV20-1 to TRBJ2-1, with 7 positions matching TRBD2. Germline V lookup: CDR1 DFQATT, CDR2 SNEGSKA (reference sequence). V was pared by 3 bases and J by 3 bases, with 14 bases of the junction left unmatched. This CDR3 has 17 residues. Here the CDR3 DNA reads TGCAGTGCTAGTCCAATCCGGGGGAGCGGGGACTACAATGAGCAGTTCTTC. It yields the protein CSASPIRGSGDYNEQFF.

The rearrangement uses TRBV19 and TRBJ1-2; TRBD1 aligns across 7 bases. Germline CDR1 LNHDA, CDR2 SQIVND (reference sequence). The V segment lost 5 bases and the J segment 7 bases; nucleotides outside the gene matches: 10. CDR3 length: 14 residues. The CDR3 reads CASSSQGGIGGYTF. CDR3 DNA: TGTGCCAGTAGTTCCCAGGGGGGAATCGGTGGCTACACCTTC.

The chain couples TRBV21-1 to TRBJ1-5. TRBV21-1 is a documented pseudogene. CDR3 length equals 12 residues. Here the CDR3 reads CASSKGGQPQHF. CDR3 sequence (DNA): TGTGCCAGCAGCAAGGGAGGACAGCCCCAGCATTTT.

This clone has a single count. The V and J genes are TRBV30 and TRBJ1-1; D unresolved. The V gene's germline CDR1 is GTSNPN and CDR2 SVGIG (reference sequence). V was shortened by 0 bases and J by 1 base, with 6 bases between the two germline ends. This CDR3 spans 13 amino acids. The CDR3 DNA reads as TGTGCCTGGAGTGTTGGGCAGAACACTGAAGCTTTCTTT. As protein: CAWSVGQNTEAFF.

The chain joins TRBV18 to TRBJ1-2, with a weak D call TRBD1 (6 bases). Germline values: CDR1 KGHSH, CDR2 LQKENI. V was cut by 6 bases and J by 7 bases, with 15 bases left in between. The CDR3 length is 13 residues. The CDR3 is CASSRGGDGGYTF. The DNA for the CDR3 is TGTGCCAGCTCGCGGGGGGGCGACGGTGGCTACACCTTC.

This clone showed up just a few times. The genes are TRBV6-1 and TRBJ1-1; D is ambiguous. The CDR3 is 13 amino acids. The germline V and J ends were trimmed by 0 bases and 4 bases, with 6 bases remaining between them. CDR1 MNHNS and CDR2 SASEGT come from the germline V gene. The CDR3 protein is CASSEARGTEAFF. DNA of the CDR3: TGTGCCAGCAGTGAAGCTAGAGGCACTGAAGCTTTCTTT.

The chain joins TRBV3-1 (or the pseudogene TRBV3-2) to TRBJ1-3; D remains ambiguous. The CDR3 spans 17 residues. V gave up 4 bases and J gave up 0 bases, with 16 bases separating them. The germline V gene has CDR1 LGHDT and CDR2 YNNKEL (reference sequence). The CDR3 nucleotides read TGTGCCAGCAGCCGTTCCGATCTTCACAGCTCTGGAAACACCATATATTTT. Amino acid sequence: CASSRSDLHSSGNTIYF.

This chain links TRBV7-6 with TRBJ1-2; 9 nucleotides line up with TRBD1. The CDR3 has 14 amino acids. Losses at the gene ends were 6 bases for V and 7 bases for J; bases not matched to a gene: 9. CDR1 SGHVS and CDR2 FNYEAQ come from the germline V gene. CDR3 bases: TGTGCCAGCAGTCGGACAGGGGAGTCGTCTGGCTACACCTTC. Amino acid sequence: CASSRTGESSGYTF.

This chain joins TRBV5-6 and TRBJ1-6; 9 nucleotides agree with TRBD1. CDR3 length: 14 amino acids. V lost 4 bases, J lost 15 bases, and 11 bases stayed unmatched. The germline V gene has CDR1 SGHDT and CDR2 YYEEEE. CDR3 coding DNA: TGTGCCAGCAGCCAATGGGACAGGGTGGCTGGCCTCCACTTT. As protein: CASSQWDRVAGLHF.

The rearrangement joins TRBV6-5 to TRBJ1-2, with 10 nucleotides matching TRBD1. The germline V gene encodes CDR1 MNHEY and CDR2 SVGAGI. The CDR3 runs 14 residues. V lost 6 bases to trimming and J lost 5 bases; unmatched junction nucleotides: 6. The CDR3 spells CASRGQGMEYGYTF. As DNA, the CDR3 is TGTGCCAGCAGGGGACAGGGGATGGAGTATGGCTACACCTTC.

The CDR3 reads CASSYNRDPNYGYTF. In nucleotides, the CDR3 is TGTGCCAGCAGCTACAACAGGGATCCTAACTATGGCTACACCTTC. V and J are TRBV2 and TRBJ1-2; a weak D match, TRBD1 (6 bases). Deletions cut 6 bases from V and 0 bases from J, with 14 bases between. Germline V gives CDR1 SNHLY, CDR2 FYNNEI. CDR3 size: 15 residues.

The chain recombines TRBV18 with TRBJ1-2; D gene uncertain. The V end was cut by 3 bases, the J end by 0 bases, with 11 bases between. CDR3 length: 15 residues. Germline V gene sequence: CDR1 KGHSH, CDR2 LQKENI. This CDR3 is CASSPREDTNYGYTF. CDR3 nucleotide sequence: TGTGCCAGCTCACCCCGGGAGGATACTAACTATGGCTACACCTTC.

The V and J genes are TRBV27 and TRBJ2-5, with unresolved D. Germline V gives CDR1 MNHEY, CDR2 SMNVEV (reference sequence). This CDR3 comprises 13 residues. The V end lost 5 bases, the J end lost 2 bases, and 9 bases lay between the germline ends. CDR3 in amino acids: CASSLMVQETQYF. The CDR3 nucleotides are TGTGCCAGCAGTCTAATGGTACAAGAGACCCAGTACTTC.

The chain joins TRBV27 to TRBJ1-2, with TRBD1 matching over 7 bases. This CDR3 is built from 13 residues. Per germline, CDR1 MNHEY and CDR2 SMNVEV (reference sequence). V was pared by 2 bases and J by 4 bases, with 1 base of the junction left unmatched. The CDR3 DNA sequence: TGTGCCAGCAGTTTAAAGGGGGCCTATGGCTACACCTTC. Residues: CASSLKGAYGYTF.

The rearrangement links TRBV2 to TRBJ2-5, with 8 bases lining up with TRBD2. The CDR3 length is 15 residues. Losses at the gene ends were 6 bases for V and 5 bases for J; bases not matched to a gene: 11. Germline V gene data show CDR1 as SNHLY and CDR2 as FYNNEI. CDR3 bases: TGTGCCAGCAGAGAATGGACGGGAGGGTTGGAGACCCAGTACTTC. Protein sequence: CASREWTGGLETQYF.

This chain joins TRBV24-1 and TRBJ2-7; weak D call: TRBD2 (6 bases). V was clipped by 4 bases and J by 2 bases, with 14 bases between them. Germline V gene sequence: CDR1 KGHDR, CDR2 SFDVKD. This CDR3 spans 15 amino acids. The CDR3 DNA sequence: TGTGCCACCAGTGACCCAACTAGCTCGGCCTACGAGCAGTACTTC. This encodes CATSDPTSSAYEQYF.

This chain joins TRBV5-1 and TRBJ1-5; D gene ambiguous. The CDR3 consists of 13 residues. Germline V gene lookup returns CDR1 SGHRS and CDR2 YFSETQ. Between the trimmed V and J ends, which lost 8 bases and 4 bases, there was a span of 13 bases. CDR3 sequence (DNA): TGCGCCAGACCCAGAACCATAAATCAGCCCCAGCATTTT. Encoded protein: CARPRTINQPQHF.

In its sample, this clone was seen a few times. The chain joins TRBV4-2 to TRBJ2-1; 9 bases align to TRBD2. The ends lost 4 bases at V and 6 bases at J; junction bases unmatched: 10. The CDR3 consists of 16 residues. CDR1 and CDR2 from the germline V gene are LGHNA and YNFKEQ. In nucleotides, the CDR3 is TGTGCCAGCAGCCCCCGGGCTAGCGGGGATGGCAATGAGCAGTTCTTC. Protein: CASSPRASGDGNEQFF.

The rearrangement joins TRBV6-5 to TRBJ1-3; D remains unclear. CDR1 and CDR2 from the germline V gene are MNHEY and SVGAGI. The V end was cut by 8 bases, the J end by 0 bases, with 8 bases between. There are 13 residues in the CDR3. This CDR3 reads CASSQNSGNTIYF. In DNA, the CDR3 is TGTGCCAGCTCGCAGAACTCTGGAAACACCATATATTTT.

This clone was recorded a few times. This rearrangement joins TRBV19 to TRBJ2-2, with TRBD2 matching over 7 bases. The CDR3 spans 15 residues. Trimming at V came to 7 bases and at J to 7 bases, leaving 12 bases not matched to a gene. Germline assignment: CDR1 LNHDA and CDR2 SQIVND (reference sequence). CDR3 loop: CASTGPAGVNGELFF. In DNA, the CDR3 is TGTGCCAGTACCGGACCGGCGGGAGTAAACGGGGAGCTGTTTTTT. Variable domain in full (rest from reference TRBV19 and TRBJ2-2): DGGITQSPKYLFRKEGQNVTLSCEQNLNHDAMYWYRQDPGQGLRLIYYSQIVNDFQKGDIAEGYSVSREKKESFPLTVTSAQKNPTAFYLCASTGPAGVNGELFFGEGSRLTVL.

V usage is TRBV7-2 and J usage is TRBJ2-4, with 8 bases matching TRBD1. The V gene's germline CDR1 is SGHTA and CDR2 FQGNSA. CDR3 length equals 17 residues. J gave up 0 bases and V 3 bases, and 7 bases lay outside the gene matches. Here the CDR3 DNA reads TGTGCCAGCAGCTTCACCGGGACAGGTGAAGCCAAAAACATTCAGTACTTC. It translates to CASSFTGTGEAKNIQYF.

The chain links TRBV3-1 (or the pseudogene TRBV3-2) to TRBJ2-3; no firm D call. Trimming pared 1 base from V and 6 bases from J, leaving 8 bases between. This CDR3 is 13 amino acids long. Germline loops: CDR1 LGHDT, CDR2 YNNKEL (reference sequence). The CDR3 coding sequence is TGTGCCAGCAGCCAAGGGCCGCGGGATACGCAGTATTTT. Encoded protein: CASSQGPRDTQYF.

This sequence joins TRBV2 and TRBJ1-5, with D possibly matching TRBD1 (6 bases). The V gene's germline CDR1 is SNHLY and CDR2 FYNNEI. The CDR3 spans 14 residues. V gave up 8 bases and J gave up 0 bases, with 11 bases separating them. The CDR3 protein is CASEGQSSNQPQHF. The CDR3 region has the DNA TGTGCCAGCGAAGGACAGTCTAGCAATCAGCCCCAGCATTTT.

CDR3 DNA sequence: TGTGCCAGCAGCTTTGCTGGTCAATCTCTAAGCTATGGCTACACCTTC. Encoded protein: CASSFAGQSLSYGYTF. The V gene is TRBV5-4, the J gene TRBJ1-2; D unresolved. V gave up 2 bases and J gave up 4 bases, with 18 bases separating them. The CDR3 has 16 amino acids. CDR1 and CDR2 from the germline V gene are SGHNT and YYREEE (reference sequence).

The rearrangement uses TRBV6-5 and TRBJ2-3, with D tentatively TRBD2 (5 bases). CDR1 is MNHEY and CDR2 is SVGAGI in the germline V gene. V was clipped by 7 bases and J by 1 base, with 15 bases between them. The CDR3 runs 15 residues. CDR3 DNA: TGTGCCAGCAATAGCGAGCCCAGAGGCACAGATACGCAGTATTTT. It yields the protein CASNSEPRGTDTQYF.

J is TRBJ2-1 and V is TRBV7-2, with D maybe TRBD1 (6 bases). Germline-derived CDR1 and CDR2 are SGHTA and FQGNSA. Deletions cut 1 base from V and 7 bases from J, with 23 bases between. The length of the CDR3 is 18 residues. Here the CDR3 reads CASSLGPDRQVRRNEQFF. In nucleotides, the CDR3 is TGTGCCAGCAGCTTAGGACCCGACCGACAGGTTCGTCGGAATGAGCAGTTCTTC.

The V and J genes are TRBV10-3 and TRBJ2-3, with 12 bases identical to TRBD2. There are 17 residues in the CDR3. Germline V lookup: CDR1 ENHRY, CDR2 SYGVKD. After removal of 2 bases from V and 1 base from J, the junction contained 4 bases not matched to a gene. The CDR3 DNA follows: TGTGCCATCAGTGAGAGACTAGCGGGGGCCGGCACAGATACGCAGTATTTT. Amino acid sequence: CAISERLAGAGTDTQYF.

The DNA for the CDR3 is TGTGCCAGCAGCGAGGTGACCGGGACAGCTTCTTACGAGCAGTACTTC. It is translated as CASSEVTGTASYEQYF. This chain uses TRBV11-2 with TRBJ2-7; 7 bases are a match to TRBD1. This CDR3 has 16 residues. V gave up 5 bases and J gave up 4 bases; unmatched junction bases: 14. Germline loops: CDR1 SGHAT, CDR2 FQNNGV.